This TCR beta chain was recorded in a study of T-cell memory formation after mild COVID-19. Whole-study context: The TCR clusters were mostly specific to one donor.

This clonotype was counted many times. Antigen: not known. Study findings and constraints: SARS-CoV-2 specificity was not confirmed for second-wave clones peaking on day 37. Memory cells collected pre-infection included some clones that later responded, suggesting cross-reactive memory joined.

This CDR3 comprises 14 residues. The germline CDR1 and CDR2 sequences are SGHRS and YFSETQ. With 5 bases clipped from V and 5 bases from J, the junction kept 3 bases outside the gene matches. TCRdb re-called the 5' RACE reads with MiXCR, one entry per CDR3 protein. The data contain a few hundred thousand distinct CDR3 sequences, about a sixth of them singletons. V gene TRBV5-1 combines with J gene TRBJ2-5, with 13 nucleotides matching TRBD2. Sequencing was performed on PBMCs or a T cell subset sorted from them (not recorded which). The TCR sequence derives from a young man who had mild COVID-19 (a few samples of this study predate the infection). Cell type and time point are not known. The CDR3 DNA reads as TGCGCCAGCAGACCGGGACTAGCGGGGGAGACCCAGTACTTC. It is translated as CASRPGLAGETQYF.